This TCR beta chain was profiled in a study of shared clonotypes between healthy human individuals. Every subset had its genomic DNA shared out evenly among several immunoSEQ plates. Generated by immunoSEQ multiplex PCR, the TCRdb table keeps only in-frame clones and is missing some. This table has roughly 2.1 million clones, about 92% appearing once. The table lists this clone with a few counts. What it recognizes is unknown. Germline CDR1 is SEHNR and CDR2 is FQNEAQ (reference sequence). The CDR3 extends over 13 amino acids. V was clipped by 6 bases and J by 2 bases, with 11 bases between them. Study-level findings and limits: Naive CD4 clonotypes overlapped across several donors at roughly 5%.

Naive CD8 cells comprised CD45RO-negative, CCR7-positively selected cells, excluding terminally differentiated effector memory CD45RA+ cells. The material sequenced was naive CD8+ T cells from PBMCs. The gene calls are TRBV7-9 and TRBJ2-7, with D perhaps TRBD1 (6 bases). The TCR was taken from a man aged 18 to 30 in good health. Some clones in this sample may be carry-over from other donors' samples. This CDR3 is CASRQGMTYEQYF. The CDR3 coding sequence is TGTGCCAGCAGGCAGGGGATGACCTACGAGCAGTACTTC.